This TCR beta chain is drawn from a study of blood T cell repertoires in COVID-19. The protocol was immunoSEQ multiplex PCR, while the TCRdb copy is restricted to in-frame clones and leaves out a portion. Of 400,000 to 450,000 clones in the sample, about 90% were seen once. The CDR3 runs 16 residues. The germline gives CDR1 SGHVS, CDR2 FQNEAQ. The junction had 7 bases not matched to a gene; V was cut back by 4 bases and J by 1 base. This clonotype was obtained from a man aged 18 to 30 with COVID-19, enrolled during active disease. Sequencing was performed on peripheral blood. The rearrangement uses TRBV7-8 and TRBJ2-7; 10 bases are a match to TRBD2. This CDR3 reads CASSSLSGRASYEQYF. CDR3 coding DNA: TGTGCCAGCAGCTCTCTAAGCGGGAGGGCGTCCTACGAGCAGTACTTC.